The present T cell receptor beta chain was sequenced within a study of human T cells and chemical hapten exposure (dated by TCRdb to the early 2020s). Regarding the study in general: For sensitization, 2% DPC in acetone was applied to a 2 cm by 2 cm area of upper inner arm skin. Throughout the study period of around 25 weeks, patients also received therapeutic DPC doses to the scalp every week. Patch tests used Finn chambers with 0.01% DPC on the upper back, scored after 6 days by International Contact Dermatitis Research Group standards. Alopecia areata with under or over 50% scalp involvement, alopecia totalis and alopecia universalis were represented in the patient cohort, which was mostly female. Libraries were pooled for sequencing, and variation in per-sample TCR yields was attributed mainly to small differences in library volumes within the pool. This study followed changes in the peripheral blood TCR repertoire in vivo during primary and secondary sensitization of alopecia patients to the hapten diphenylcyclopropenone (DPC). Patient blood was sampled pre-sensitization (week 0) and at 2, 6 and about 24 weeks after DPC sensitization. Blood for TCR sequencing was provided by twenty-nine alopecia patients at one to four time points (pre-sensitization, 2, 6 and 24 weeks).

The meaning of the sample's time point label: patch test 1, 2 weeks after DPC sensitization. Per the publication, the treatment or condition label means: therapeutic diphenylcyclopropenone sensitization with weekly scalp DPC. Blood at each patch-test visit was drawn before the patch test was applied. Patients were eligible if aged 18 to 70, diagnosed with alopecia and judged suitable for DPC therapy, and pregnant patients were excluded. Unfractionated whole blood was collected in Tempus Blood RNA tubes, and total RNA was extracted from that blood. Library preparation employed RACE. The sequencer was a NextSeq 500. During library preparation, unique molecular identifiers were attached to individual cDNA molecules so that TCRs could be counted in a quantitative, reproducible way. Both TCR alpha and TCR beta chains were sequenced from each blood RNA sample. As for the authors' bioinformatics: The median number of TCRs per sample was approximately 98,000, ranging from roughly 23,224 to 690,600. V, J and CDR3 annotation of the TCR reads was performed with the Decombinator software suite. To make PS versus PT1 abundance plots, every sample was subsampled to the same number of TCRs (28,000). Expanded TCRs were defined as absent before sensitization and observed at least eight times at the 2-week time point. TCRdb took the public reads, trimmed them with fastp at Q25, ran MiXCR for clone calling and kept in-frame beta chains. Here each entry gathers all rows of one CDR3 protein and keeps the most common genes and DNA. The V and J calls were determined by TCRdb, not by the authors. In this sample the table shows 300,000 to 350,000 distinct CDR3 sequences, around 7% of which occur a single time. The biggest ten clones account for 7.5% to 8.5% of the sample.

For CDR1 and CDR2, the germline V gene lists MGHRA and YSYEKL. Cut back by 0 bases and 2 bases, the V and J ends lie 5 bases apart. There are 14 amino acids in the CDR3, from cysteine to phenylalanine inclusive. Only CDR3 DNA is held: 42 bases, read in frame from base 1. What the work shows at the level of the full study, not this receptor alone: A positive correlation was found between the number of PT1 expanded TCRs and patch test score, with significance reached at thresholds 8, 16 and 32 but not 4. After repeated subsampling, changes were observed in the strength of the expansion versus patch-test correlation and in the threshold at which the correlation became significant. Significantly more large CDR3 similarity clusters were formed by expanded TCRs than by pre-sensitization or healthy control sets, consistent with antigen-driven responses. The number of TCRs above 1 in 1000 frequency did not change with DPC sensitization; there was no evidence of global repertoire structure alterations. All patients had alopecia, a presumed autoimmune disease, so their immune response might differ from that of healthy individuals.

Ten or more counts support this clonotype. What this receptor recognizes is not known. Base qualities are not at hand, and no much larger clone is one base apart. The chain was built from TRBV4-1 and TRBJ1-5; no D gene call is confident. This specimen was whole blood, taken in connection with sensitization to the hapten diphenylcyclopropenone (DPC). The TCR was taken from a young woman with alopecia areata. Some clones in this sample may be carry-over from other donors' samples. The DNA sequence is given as TGCGCCAGCAGCCAAGACACGCGCAATCAGCCCCAGCATTTT. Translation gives CASSQDTRNQPQHF.